Reported below is one T cell receptor (beta chain). What this receptor recognizes is not known. This entry comes from a study of cytomegalovirus exposure and HLA in healthy donors (dated by TCRdb to 2016 to 2017). Describing the broader study: An earlier analysis of 587 of the donors reported about 260 Gb of sequence data and roughly 120 million unique TCR beta sequences obtained from around 170 million T cells. To predict cytomegalovirus infection status, the study combined high-throughput TCR immunosequencing, statistical association of individual TCRs with disease status, and machine learning. A later analysis re-examined previously published TCR beta repertoires from roughly 650 donors and added high-resolution HLA genotyping to investigate patterns of TCR occurrence. Donor age, sex, ethnicity and CMV serostatus were compiled alongside the repertoire data. On average, around 240,000 unique TCR beta nucleotide sequences were sequenced per donor among more than 350 genotyped donors of the cohort, with around 19% of those sequences being non-productive. Rather than using new phenotypic data, the later analysis identified candidate immune exposures from TCR beta sequences and from how often those sequences occurred across donors. In addition to the first cohort of roughly 700 subjects, a separate validation cohort of 130 or so different subjects was used. A later genetic analysis used genome-wide SNP genotypes for about 65% of the roughly 700 donors, treating that subset as a discovery cohort. The study profiled the T cell repertoires of more than 500 subjects by immunosequencing and related them to cytomegalovirus serostatus. A handful of DR-DQ haplotypes were handled as single units for association and clustering because linkage in the cohort was strong. The study aimed to test whether cataloging public T cell receptors could reveal signatures of past pathogen exposure. All discovery cohort repertoires had been generated using a single sequencing platform. Typing coverage differed by locus: A, B, C, DRB1 and DQB1 were typed in roughly 629-630 donors, DQA1 in 500 to 550, DPA1 in 600 to 610, and DPB1 in 400 to 490. Among the roughly 390 genotyped donors, around 79% belonged to the genetic ancestry cluster associated with self-reported Caucasian donors. About 300 gigabases of sequencing data and 91 million or so unique TCR sequences made up an early release that covered roughly 670 HLA-typed donors. HLA typing included class I and class II loci at four-digit resolution. In an earlier analysis of 587 of the donors, high-throughput TCR beta sequencing was used to judge whether each TCR beta V gene segment behaved as functional or pseudogenic. Study-wide findings and limitations: Because counts were too low, some 16 rarely observed V segments, including chromosome 9 orphons, were excluded from the earlier analysis of 587 of the donors. In a later genetic analysis, fewer N-insertions in productive TCRs were reported among donors in an Asian-associated ancestry cluster than the approximately 670-donor mean. An association between a missense DCLRE1C variant and V-gene and J-gene trimming of TCR beta chains was found in a later genetic analysis and replicated in an independent cohort. In this cohort, only TCR beta chains were sequenced, and detectable features were limited by the absence of alpha or paired-chain data. In a later analysis, HLA-associated TCR beta chains were found to be more clonally expanded and to have lower generation probabilities than equally common non-associated chains. In an earlier analysis of more than 500 of the donors, most TCR beta V segments appeared in productive rearrangements about 90% or about 30% of the time, broadly matching IMGT annotations. At a false discovery rate of 0.05, a later analysis linked 16,000 or so TCR beta sequences to specific HLA alleles. A further reported finding was that TCR beta sequences accurately predicted the HLA-A and HLA-B alleles for most subjects in the first cohort. Linkage disequilibrium might explain the correlated functional status among segregating V segments, but an unknown experimental factor could not be ruled out. The authors suggested that the approach could potentially be extended to other disease states and immunological phenotypes. According to a later analysis, most CMV-associated TCR beta chains appeared to be HLA-restricted, and the HLA associations seemed to be driven largely by CMV exposure. Cytomegalovirus status was reported to be diagnosed by the classifier with high specificity and sensitivity in both the original and validation cohorts. Most TCR sequences were seen in very few donors, while some public TCRs were found in many individuals. The 87-base-pair reads could not distinguish some IMGT-functional V segments, including TRBV6-2 and TRBV6-3, so those segments were excluded. HLA typing was unavailable for some donors at each locus, so association tests used only the typed subset. A cluster of highly shared sequence variants was judged likely to be a technical artifact of the sequencing pipeline. Strong co-occurrence of HLA alleles, especially DR and DQ, made assigning TCR associations to individual alleles difficult. In a later analysis, the rate of TCR association differed among HLA loci, with DRB1 alleles having the most associated TCRs and HLA-C alleles having the fewest. A later analysis reported that several top co-occurrence clusters appeared linked to parvovirus B19, influenza, CMV and Epstein-Barr virus. The study gave a list of more than 150 TCR beta chains associated with cytomegalovirus. CMV serostatus was the only immune exposure information available for the cohort. In vitro tests confirmed that a few of the cytomegalovirus-associated TCR beta chains recognize cytomegalovirus antigens. The presence/absence analyses assumed that sequencing depth was roughly uniform across donors, and that assumption may not be true.

The cohort was made up of approximately 700 healthy bone marrow donors. Cohort members were all nominally healthy when sampled, although unrecorded immune exposures were likely present. The donor tested CMV seropositive, placing the donor among the 289 seropositive members of the cohort. A peripheral blood sample was provided by each donor, and peripheral blood mononuclear cells were used for TCR beta sequencing. Genomic DNA was extracted from the blood cell samples with the Qiagen DNeasy Blood Extraction Kit. Reading from cysteine to phenylalanine, the CDR3 counts 16 amino acids. The kept DNA is CDR3 alone, 48 bases in frame from the first base. The germline ends are 14 bases apart after V is trimmed by 5 bases and J by 1 base. For CDR1 and CDR2, the germline V gene (reference sequence) lists MNHEY and SMNVEV. The library was built by means of the immunoSEQ multiplex PCR assay. The multiplex PCR relied on a mix of 60 forward primers for TCR Vbeta segments and 13 reverse primers for TCR Jbeta segments. Amplification of the CDR3 region of rearranged TCR beta genes was performed with a multiplex PCR assay on genomic DNA. The amplified TCR beta libraries were sequenced on the Illumina HiSeq System as 87-base-pair reads. In the original analysis: A later analysis tallied 75 million to 85 million unique TCR beta chains across the 666 repertoires, and about 12 million of those chains were shared by two or more donors. Raw reads were error-corrected and collapsed into unique sequences with a nearest-neighbor algorithm that merged closely related sequences to remove PCR and sequencing errors. To assign V, D and J gene segments, CDR3 sequences were aligned to IMGT reference sequences. Each retained sequence needed at least a six-nucleotide match to both a V gene segment and a J gene segment. A rearrangement counted as productive if the CDR3 had no stop codons and remained in frame with V and J, and every other rearrangement counted as non-productive. Following IMGT convention, CDR3 was defined as the stretch from the second conserved V-encoded cysteine to the conserved J-encoded phenylalanine. The earlier analysis of 587 of the donors excluded sequences that lacked an unambiguous match to a single V gene segment. In an earlier analysis of 450 to 700 of the donors, V segments were called functional above 56.7% productive rearrangements and were called segregating when the between-donor standard deviation exceeded 5%. A statistical classification framework was built to diagnose cytomegalovirus status from the catalog of TCR beta chain sequences. V and J gene assignment, in a later analysis, came from comparing TCR nucleotide sequences with IMGT/GENE-DB human TR gene sequences. In a later analysis, CDR3 sequences and most-parsimonious VDJ recombination scenarios were assigned using the TCRdist pipeline. In a later analysis, each TCR beta chain was defined by its CDR3 amino acid sequence together with its V-gene family, and reads lacking a unique V-gene family were excluded. As a way to deal with suspected cross-contamination and a sequencing artifact, a later analysis dropped hundreds of nucleotide sequences that were highly shared and had low generation probability. A later analysis calculated a clonal expansion index for each public chain from normalized within-repertoire ranks of inferred template counts. In a later analysis, generation probabilities were computed with a VDJ recombination model fitted to out-of-frame rearrangements, and the resulting probabilities were checked against IGoR. In a later analysis, hypergeometric tests were used to score TCR-TCR, TCR-HLA and TCR-CMV co-occurrence, with a repertoire-size bias correction applied to TCR pairs. To estimate false discovery rates, a later analysis permuted the HLA or CMV assignments 20 times. In a later analysis, co-occurring TCRs were grouped using DBSCAN, with TCRdist sequence similarity added in when clustering inside HLA-allele-positive subsets. For co-occurrence clustering, repertoires with fewer than 30,000 or more than 120,000 public chains were excluded, along with a handful of repertoires with anomalous nucleotide sharing. TCRdb limited this immuneACCESS table to in-frame rearrangements with V and J called. A share of clones is missing; checked studies link under half to unresolved V genes, and the rest is unexplained. That table gives V, J and clone size, and the DNA gave D and trimming. The sample's clone listing holds 200,000 to 250,000 clones. Together, the top ten hold less than 1% of the sample.

Sequencing was carried out using PBMCs. Rearrangement joined TRBV27 to TRBJ2-2; matching of 5 bases hints at TRBD1 as the D gene. This sequence was found in a woman younger than 45 in good health and CMV-seropositive. The CDR3 loop reads CASSTGRVLNTGELFF. The DNA sequence is as follows: TGTGCCAGCAGTACTGGCAGGGTTCTGAACACCGGGGAGCTGTTTTTT.